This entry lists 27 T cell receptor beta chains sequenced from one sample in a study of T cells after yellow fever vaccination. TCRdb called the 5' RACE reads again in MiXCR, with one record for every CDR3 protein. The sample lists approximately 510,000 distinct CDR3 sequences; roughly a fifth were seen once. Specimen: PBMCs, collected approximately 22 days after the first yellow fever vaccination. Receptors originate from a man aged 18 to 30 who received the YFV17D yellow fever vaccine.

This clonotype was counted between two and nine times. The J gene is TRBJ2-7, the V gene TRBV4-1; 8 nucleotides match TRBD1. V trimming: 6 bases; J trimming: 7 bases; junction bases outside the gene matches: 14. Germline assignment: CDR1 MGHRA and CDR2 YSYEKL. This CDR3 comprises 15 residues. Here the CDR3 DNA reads TGCGCCAGCAGTCAGATGGACAGGGAATATGTGGAGCAGTACTTC. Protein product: CASSQMDREYVEQYF.

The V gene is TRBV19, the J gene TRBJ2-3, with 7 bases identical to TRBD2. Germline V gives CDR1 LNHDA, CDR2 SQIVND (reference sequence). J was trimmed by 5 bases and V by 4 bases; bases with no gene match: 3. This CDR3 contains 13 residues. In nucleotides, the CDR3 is TGTGCCAGTAGTAGGAGGGAGGGAGATACGCAGTATTTT. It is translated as CASSRREGDTQYF.

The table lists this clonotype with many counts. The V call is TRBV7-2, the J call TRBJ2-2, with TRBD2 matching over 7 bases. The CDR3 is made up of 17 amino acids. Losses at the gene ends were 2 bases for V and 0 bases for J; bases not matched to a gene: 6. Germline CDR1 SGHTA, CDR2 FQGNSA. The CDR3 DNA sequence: TGTGCCAGCAGCTTATGGGCGGGGGTTCCGAACACCGGGGAGCTGTTTTTT. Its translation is CASSLWAGVPNTGELFF.

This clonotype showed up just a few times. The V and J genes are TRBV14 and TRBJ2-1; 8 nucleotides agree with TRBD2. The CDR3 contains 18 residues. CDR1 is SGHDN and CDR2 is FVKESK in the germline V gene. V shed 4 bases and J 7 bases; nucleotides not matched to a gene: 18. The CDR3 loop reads CASSPTKSGGLLRNEQFF. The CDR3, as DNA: TGTGCCAGCAGCCCGACCAAGAGCGGGGGCCTCCTTAGGAATGAGCAGTTCTTC.

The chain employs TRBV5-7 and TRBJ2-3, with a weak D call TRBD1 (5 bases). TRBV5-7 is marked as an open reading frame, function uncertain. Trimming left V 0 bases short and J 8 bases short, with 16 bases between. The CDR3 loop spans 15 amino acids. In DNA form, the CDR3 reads TGTGCCAGCAGCTTGGATAGGGGCCCCCGTGGTACGCAGTATTTT. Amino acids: CASSLDRGPRGTQYF.

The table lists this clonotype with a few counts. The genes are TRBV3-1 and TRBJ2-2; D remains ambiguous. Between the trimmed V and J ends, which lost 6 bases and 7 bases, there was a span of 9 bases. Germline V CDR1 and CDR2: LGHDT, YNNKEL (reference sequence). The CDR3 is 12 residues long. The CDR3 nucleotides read TGTGCCAGCAGGCAATCCCTCGGGGAGCTGTTTTTT. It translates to CASRQSLGELFF.

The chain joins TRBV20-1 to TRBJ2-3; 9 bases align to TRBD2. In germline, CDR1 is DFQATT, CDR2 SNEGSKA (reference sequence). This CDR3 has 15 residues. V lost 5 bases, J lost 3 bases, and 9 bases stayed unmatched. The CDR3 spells CSARPRLAATDTQYF. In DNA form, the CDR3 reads TGCAGTGCTCGCCCTCGACTAGCGGCGACAGATACGCAGTATTTT.

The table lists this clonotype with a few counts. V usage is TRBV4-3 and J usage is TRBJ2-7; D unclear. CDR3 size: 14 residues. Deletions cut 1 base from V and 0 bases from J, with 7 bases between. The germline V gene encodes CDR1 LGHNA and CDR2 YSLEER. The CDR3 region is CASSQVVSSYEQYV. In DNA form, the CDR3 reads TGCGCCAGCAGCCAAGTAGTCTCCTCCTACGAGCAGTACGTC.

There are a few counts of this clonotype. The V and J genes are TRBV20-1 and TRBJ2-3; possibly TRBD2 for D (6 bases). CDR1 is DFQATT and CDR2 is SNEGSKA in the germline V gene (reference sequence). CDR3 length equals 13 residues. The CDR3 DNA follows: TGCAGCGTGATCAGCGGGAGCACAGATACGCAGTATTTT. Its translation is CSVISGSTDTQYF.

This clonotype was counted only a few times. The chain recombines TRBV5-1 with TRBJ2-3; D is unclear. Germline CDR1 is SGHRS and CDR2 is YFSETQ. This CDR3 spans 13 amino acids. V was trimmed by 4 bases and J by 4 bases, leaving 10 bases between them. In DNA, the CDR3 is TGCGCCAGCAGCCCCGAGTCGTCAGATACGCAGTATTTT. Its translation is CASSPESSDTQYF.

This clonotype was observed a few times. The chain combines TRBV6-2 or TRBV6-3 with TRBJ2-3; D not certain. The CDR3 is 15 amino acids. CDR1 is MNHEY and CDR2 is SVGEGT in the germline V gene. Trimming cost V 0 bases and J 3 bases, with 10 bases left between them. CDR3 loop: CASSYSRRRTDTQYF. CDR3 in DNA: TGTGCCAGCAGTTACTCCCGTCGCCGTACAGATACGCAGTATTTT.

CDR3 sequence: CSASDSVYGYTF. CDR3 DNA sequence: TGCAGTGCTAGCGACAGCGTCTATGGCTACACCTTC. This chain links TRBV20-1 with TRBJ1-2; D is possibly TRBD1 (5 bases). Deletions cut 3 bases from V and 4 bases from J, with 9 bases between. Per germline, CDR1 DFQATT and CDR2 SNEGSKA (reference sequence). This CDR3 has 12 residues.

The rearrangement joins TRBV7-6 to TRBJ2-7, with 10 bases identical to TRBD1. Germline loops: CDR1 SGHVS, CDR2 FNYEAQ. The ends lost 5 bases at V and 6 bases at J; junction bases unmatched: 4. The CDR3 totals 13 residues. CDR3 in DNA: TGTGCCAGCAGCGGAAGGACAGGGGGCGAGCAGTACTTC. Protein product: CASSGRTGGEQYF.

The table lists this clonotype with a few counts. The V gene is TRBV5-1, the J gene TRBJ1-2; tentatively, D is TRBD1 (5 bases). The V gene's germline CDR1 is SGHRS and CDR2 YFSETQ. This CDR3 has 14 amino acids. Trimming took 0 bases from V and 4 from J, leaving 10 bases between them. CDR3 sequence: CASSLESQAYGYTF. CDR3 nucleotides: TGCGCCAGCAGCTTGGAGTCACAGGCCTATGGCTACACCTTC.

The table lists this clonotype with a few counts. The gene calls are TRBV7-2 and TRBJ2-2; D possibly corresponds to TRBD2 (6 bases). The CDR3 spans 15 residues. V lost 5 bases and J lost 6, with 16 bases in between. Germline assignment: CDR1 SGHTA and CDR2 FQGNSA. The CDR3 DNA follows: TGTGCCAGCAGCCATCCCGGATGGGGGGCCGGGGAGCTGTTTTTT. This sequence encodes CASSHPGWGAGELFF.

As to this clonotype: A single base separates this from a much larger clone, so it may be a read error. The DNA for the CDR3 is TGTGCCAGAAGCATGTATTCGGACACAGATACGCAGTATTTT. Amino acid sequence: CARSMYSDTDTQYF. The chain carries TRBV9 and TRBJ2-3, with D uncertain. CDR1 and CDR2 (germline): SGDLS, YYNGEE. The germline V and J ends were trimmed by 8 bases and 2 bases, with 15 bases remaining between them. The CDR3 extends over 14 amino acids.

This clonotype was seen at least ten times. CDR3 DNA: TGCGCCAGCAGCTTTCCGACTAGCGGTCCTCAGAGCTCCTACAATGAGCAGTTCTTC. This translates into CASSFPTSGPQSSYNEQFF. The chain joins TRBV5-1 to TRBJ2-1, with 9 positions matching TRBD2. The CDR3 is 19 residues long. Trimming removed 2 bases from V and 0 bases from J; junction bases left unmatched: 12. Germline values: CDR1 SGHRS, CDR2 YFSETQ.

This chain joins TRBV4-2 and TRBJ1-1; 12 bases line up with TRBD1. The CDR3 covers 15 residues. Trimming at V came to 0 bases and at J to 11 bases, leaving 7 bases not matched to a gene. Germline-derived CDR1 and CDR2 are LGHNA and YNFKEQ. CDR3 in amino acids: CASSQDRGQGARAFF. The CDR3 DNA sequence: TGTGCCAGCAGCCAAGATAGGGGACAGGGGGCGCGGGCTTTCTTT.

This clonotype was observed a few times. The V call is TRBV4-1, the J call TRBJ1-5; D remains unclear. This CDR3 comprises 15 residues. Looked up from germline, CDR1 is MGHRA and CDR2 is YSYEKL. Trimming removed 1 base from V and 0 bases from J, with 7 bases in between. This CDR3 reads CASSQGQLSNQPQHF. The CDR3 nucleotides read TGCGCCAGCAGCCAAGGGCAGCTTAGCAATCAGCCCCAGCATTTT.

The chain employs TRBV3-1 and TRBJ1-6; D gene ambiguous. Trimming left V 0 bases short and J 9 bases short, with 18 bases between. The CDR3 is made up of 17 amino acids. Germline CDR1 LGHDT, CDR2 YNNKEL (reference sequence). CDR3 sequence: CASSQDLADLGSSPLHF. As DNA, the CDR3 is TGTGCCAGCAGCCAAGATTTGGCGGACCTTGGGAGTTCACCCCTCCACTTT.

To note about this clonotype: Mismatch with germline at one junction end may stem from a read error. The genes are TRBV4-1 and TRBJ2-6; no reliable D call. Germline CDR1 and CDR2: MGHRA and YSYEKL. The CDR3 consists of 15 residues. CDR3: CAGSQGKSGANVLTF. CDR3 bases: TGCGCCGGCAGCCAAGGTAAGTCTGGGGCCAACGTCCTGACTTTC.

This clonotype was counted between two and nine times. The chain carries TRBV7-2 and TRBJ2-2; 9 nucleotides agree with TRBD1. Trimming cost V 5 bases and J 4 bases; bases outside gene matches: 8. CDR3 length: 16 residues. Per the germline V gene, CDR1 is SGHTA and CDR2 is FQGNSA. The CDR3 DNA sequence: TGTGCCAGCAGCCCTCCCGGGACAGGGATCACCGGGGAGCTGTTTTTT. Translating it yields CASSPPGTGITGELFF.

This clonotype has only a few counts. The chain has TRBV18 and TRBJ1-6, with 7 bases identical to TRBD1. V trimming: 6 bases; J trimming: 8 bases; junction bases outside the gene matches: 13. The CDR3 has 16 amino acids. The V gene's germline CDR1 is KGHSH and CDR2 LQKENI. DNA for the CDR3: TGTGCCAGCTCCCCGACAGTCAGGGGGGTCGATTCACCCCTCCACTTT. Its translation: CASSPTVRGVDSPLHF.

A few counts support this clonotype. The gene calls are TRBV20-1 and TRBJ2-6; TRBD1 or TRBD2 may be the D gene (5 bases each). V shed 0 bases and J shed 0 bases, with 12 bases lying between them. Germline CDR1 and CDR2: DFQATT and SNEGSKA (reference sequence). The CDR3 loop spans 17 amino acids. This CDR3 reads CSARDPSGRSGANVLTF. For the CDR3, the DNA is TGCAGTGCTAGAGATCCCTCGGGGCGCTCTGGGGCCAACGTCCTGACTTTC.

Here the CDR3 reads CSATPQNSGNTIYF. The CDR3 coding sequence is TGCAGTGCTACCCCACAGAACTCTGGAAACACCATATATTTT. The chain recombines TRBV20-1 with TRBJ1-3; D is uncertain. The CDR3 extends over 14 amino acids. Germline CDR1 is DFQATT and CDR2 is SNEGSKA (reference sequence). V gave up 4 bases and J gave up 0 bases, with 10 bases separating them.

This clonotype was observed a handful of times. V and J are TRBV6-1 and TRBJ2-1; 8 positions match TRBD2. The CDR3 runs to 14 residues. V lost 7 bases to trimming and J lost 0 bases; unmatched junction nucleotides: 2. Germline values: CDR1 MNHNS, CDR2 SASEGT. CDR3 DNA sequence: TGTGCCAGCATAGGGACTAGCTCCTACAATGAGCAGTTCTTC. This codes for CASIGTSSYNEQFF.

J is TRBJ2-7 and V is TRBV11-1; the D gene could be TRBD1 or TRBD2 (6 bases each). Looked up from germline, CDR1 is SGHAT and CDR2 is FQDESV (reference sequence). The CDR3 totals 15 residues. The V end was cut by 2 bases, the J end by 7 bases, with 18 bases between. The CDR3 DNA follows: TGTGCCAGCAGCTTAACCAGGGGAGGCCTGGGGGAGCAGTACTTC. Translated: CASSLTRGGLGEQYF.